What follows are 18 T cell receptor beta chains derived from one specimen sequenced in a study of T cell responses to AZD1222 COVID-19 vaccine (dated by TCRdb to the early 2020s). Reading the label with the study, this specimen's time point is: baseline before first vaccination. The library came from the immunoSEQ multiplex PCR assay. Sourced from immuneACCESS, this table was stored by TCRdb with only in-frame sequences that have V and J called. A share of the clones is absent; for the studies checked, an unresolved V gene accounts for under half, and the remainder has no known explanation. Across this sample there are tens of thousands of clones, with 86% seen only once. The biggest ten clones account for roughly 8.7% of the sample. The specimen was peripheral blood, collected on day 0 of AZD1222 vaccination. These TCRs come from an adult in good health.

This clone showed up just once. The chain employs TRBV5-4 and TRBJ2-7; maybe TRBD2 (7 bases). V lost 0 bases and J lost 5, with 12 bases in between. The CDR3 loop spans 14 amino acids. Per the germline V gene, CDR1 is SGHNT and CDR2 is YYREEE (reference sequence). CDR3 bases: TGTGCCAGCAGCTTGGGCTCGGGGGGCCACGAGCAGTACTTC. It codes for CASSLGSGGHEQYF.

The J gene is TRBJ2-1, the V gene TRBV9; TRBD2 matches 12 bases. V shed 0 bases and J 8 bases; nucleotides not matched to a gene: 9. The CDR3 is 17 amino acids. CDR1 and CDR2 (germline): SGDLS, YYNGEE. The CDR3 region has the DNA TGTGCCAGCAGCGTAGGGGGACTAGCGGGTCCCGGGGATGAGCAGTTCTTC. It translates to CASSVGGLAGPGDEQFF.

This chain uses TRBV7-8 with TRBJ1-6; D is ambiguous. V was trimmed by 11 bases and J by 7 bases, leaving 18 bases between them. Germline CDR1 SGHVS, CDR2 FQNEAQ. The CDR3 is made up of 14 amino acids. The CDR3 loop is CAGQDSLGNSPLHF. In DNA, the CDR3 is TGTGCCGGTCAGGACTCGTTGGGGAATTCACCCCTCCACTTT.

V and J are TRBV11-2 and TRBJ2-7, with a possible D match to TRBD1 (5 bases). V gave up 2 bases and J gave up 12 bases, with 14 bases separating them. CDR1 and CDR2 (germline): SGHAT, FQNNGV. The CDR3 is 12 residues long. Written as DNA, the CDR3 is TGTGCCAGCAGCTTATCCAGGGCTGGGGCGTACTTC. Amino acids: CASSLSRAGAYF.

The genes are TRBV9 and TRBJ2-3; the D call may be TRBD1 or TRBD2 (6 bases each). Germline V CDR1 and CDR2: SGDLS, YYNGEE. Trimming removed 4 bases from V and 1 base from J, with 16 bases in between. The CDR3 runs 16 residues. In nucleotides, the CDR3 is TGTGCCAGCAGCCCGAGGGGGGATAGTGGCACAGATACGCAGTATTTT. It specifies CASSPRGDSGTDTQYF.

This sequence joins TRBV2 and TRBJ1-3; D unclear. V dropped 2 bases and J dropped 0 bases, with 8 bases sitting between them. The CDR3 is 15 residues long. In germline, CDR1 is SNHLY, CDR2 FYNNEI. The DNA of the CDR3 is TGTGCCAGCAGTGAACTGGCCCTCTCTGGAAACACCATATATTTT. This translates into CASSELALSGNTIYF.

This chain joins TRBV4-2 and TRBJ1-2, with TRBD1 matching 8 bases. Trimming removed 0 bases from V and 2 bases from J; junction bases left unmatched: 11. Germline CDR1 LGHNA, CDR2 YNFKEQ. This CDR3 comprises 18 residues. The CDR3 DNA reads TGTGCCAGCAGCCAAGACAGTGCAGGGGGCAGCCTCAACTATGGCTACACCTTC. This encodes CASSQDSAGGSLNYGYTF.

This clone has only a few counts. This sequence joins TRBV7-3 and TRBJ1-5; weak D call: TRBD1 (5 bases). Germline-derived CDR1 and CDR2 are SGHTA and FQGTGA. Trimming removed 5 bases from V and 2 bases from J, with 22 bases in between. This CDR3 contains 18 residues. This CDR3 is CASSPNLGEHTGNQPQHF. The CDR3 bases are TGTGCCAGCAGCCCAAATTTGGGGGAACATACAGGCAATCAGCCCCAGCATTTT. Full variable domain (rest looked up from reference TRBV7-3 and TRBJ1-5): GAGVSQTPSNKVTEKGKYVELRCDPISGHTALYWYRQSLGQGPEFLIYFQGTGAADDSGLPNDRFFAVRPEGSVSTLKIQRTERGDSAVYLCASSPNLGEHTGNQPQHFGDGTRLSIL.

V is TRBV19 and J is TRBJ1-6, with D hard to call. Germline lookup yields CDR1 LNHDA and CDR2 SQIVND (reference sequence). This CDR3 spans 16 amino acids. With 4 bases removed from V and 0 bases from J, the gap between germline ends came to 10 bases. DNA for the CDR3: TGTGCCAGTAGTAGTGCTGCGGGCTCCTATAATTCACCCCTCCACTTT. It specifies CASSSAAGSYNSPLHF.

CDR3 DNA sequence: TGTGCCAGCAGTACAGGGGTGGATGAGCAGTTCTTC. Translated, it gives CASSTGVDEQFF. The chain has TRBV6-1 and TRBJ2-1; 7 nucleotides match TRBD1. The CDR3 loop spans 12 amino acids. Trimming took 5 bases from V and 8 from J; bases not matched to a gene: 3. Per germline, CDR1 MNHNS and CDR2 SASEGT.

This clone was counted a single time. The chain links TRBV5-6 to TRBJ1-6; possibly TRBD1 for D (5 bases). Deletions cut 3 bases from V and 8 bases from J, with 12 bases between. From germline, CDR1 is SGHDT and CDR2 YYEEEE. The CDR3 is 14 residues long. The CDR3 DNA is TGTGCCAGCAGCTACGACAGCAAAGATTCACCCCTCCACTTT. It encodes CASSYDSKDSPLHF.

The genes are TRBV5-6 and TRBJ1-6; D is ambiguous. The V gene's germline CDR1 is SGHDT and CDR2 YYEEEE. The CDR3 spans 12 residues. Trimming shortened V by 2 bases and J by 8 bases, and 5 bases separated the two germline ends. CDR3 sequence reads: CASSFYHSPLHF. Written as DNA, the CDR3 is TGTGCCAGCAGCTTTTATCATTCACCCCTCCACTTT.

This chain links TRBV3-1 (or the pseudogene TRBV3-2) with TRBJ2-5, with TRBD2 matching 7 bases. The CDR3 totals 17 residues. In germline, CDR1 is LGHDT, CDR2 YNNKEL (reference sequence). The ends lost 4 bases at V and 0 bases at J; junction bases unmatched: 11. In DNA form, the CDR3 reads TGTGCCAGCAGCCCGGACCGGGGACTAACGTACCAAGAGACCCAGTACTTC. Amino acid sequence: CASSPDRGLTYQETQYF.

The rearrangement uses TRBV6-5 and TRBJ1-6; TRBD1 matches at 8 bases. Germline V gives CDR1 MNHEY, CDR2 SVGAGI. The junction had 5 bases not matched to a gene; V was cut back by 6 bases and J by 4 bases. This CDR3 has 15 residues. The CDR3 loop is CASRGGQVYNSPLHF. As DNA, the CDR3 is TGTGCCAGCAGGGGGGGACAGGTTTATAATTCACCCCTCCACTTT.

The rearrangement joins TRBV4-2 to TRBJ1-1; TRBD1 is a possible D gene (5 bases). The CDR3 is made up of 13 amino acids. Looked up from germline, CDR1 is LGHNA and CDR2 is YNFKEQ. Trimming took 3 bases from V and 9 from J, leaving 14 bases between them. CDR3 bases: TGTGCCAGCAGCCAGGGGGGGACGGATAAAGCTTTCTTT. It specifies CASSQGGTDKAFF.

V is TRBV6-6 and J is TRBJ1-5, with 10 bases matching TRBD1. This CDR3 is 15 amino acids long. The junction had 9 bases not matched to a gene; V was cut back by 6 bases and J by 7 bases. The germline V gene encodes CDR1 MNHNY and CDR2 SVGAGI (reference sequence). In nucleotides, the CDR3 is TGTGCCAGCAGGGTGACAGGGGGCCTGGGCCAGCCCCAGCATTTT. This gives the protein CASRVTGGLGQPQHF.

The V gene is TRBV15, the J gene TRBJ2-7; D remains ambiguous. Germline CDR1 is LNHNV and CDR2 is YYDKDF (reference sequence). V gave up 0 bases and J gave up 6 bases, with 9 bases separating them. The CDR3 is made up of 13 amino acids. The CDR3 protein is CATSRDRRSEQYF. CDR3 DNA: TGTGCCACCAGCAGAGATCGTAGAAGCGAGCAGTACTTC.

The V call is TRBV15, the J call TRBJ1-6; 7 bases are shared with TRBD1. CDR1 and CDR2 (germline): LNHNV, YYDKDF (reference sequence). This CDR3 comprises 16 residues. J was trimmed by 7 bases and V by 6 bases; bases with no gene match: 12. The CDR3 nucleotides are TGTGCCACCAGTAACGCAAGAAGGGGGCGAAATTCACCCCTCCACTTT. Protein sequence: CATSNARRGRNSPLHF. The complete variable domain, with remaining parts taken from reference TRBV15 and TRBJ1-6, reads DAMVIQNPRYQVTQFGKPVTLSCSQTLNHNVMYWYQQKSSQAPKLLFHYYDKDFNNEADTPDNFQSRRPNTSFCFLDIRSPGLGDTAMYLCATSNARRGRNSPLHFGNGTRLTVT.